The TCR beta chain under discussion was sequenced for a study of blood T cell repertoires in COVID-19. Study-wide background: Italy, Spain and the United States were the sources of the convalescent and acute COVID-19 samples. In each case, the material was cDNA or gDNA derived from T cells, B-cell-depleted T cells, or PBMCs.

The ends lost 4 bases at V and 4 bases at J; junction bases unmatched: 2. The CDR3 extends over 14 amino acids. Germline values: CDR1 SQVTM, CDR2 ANQGSEA. As originally analysed: Estimates of nucleated cell counts were drawn from the amplification of reference gene primers. Method: immunoSEQ multiplex PCR; TCRdb's copy keeps in-frame clones and lacks some. V and J calls and clone size come straight from that table; D and trimming were deduced from the DNA. Counted here are roughly 92,000 clones, about 90% occurring once; the ten biggest clones make up 4.3%. The V call is TRBV29-1, the J call TRBJ2-1; 12 bases map to TRBD2. This TCR came from a woman over 75 with active or convalescent COVID-19. Source material: peripheral blood. The CDR3 is CSVGGTSGYNEQFF. CDR3 nucleotide sequence: TGCAGCGTTGGTGGGACTAGCGGGTACAATGAGCAGTTCTTC.